The TCR beta chain described here comes from a study of shared T cell receptors in the human thymus. V was shortened by 3 bases and J by 2 bases, with 11 bases between the two germline ends. The length of the CDR3 is 14 residues. Germline CDR1 is LGHNA and CDR2 is YNFKEQ. Sequenced by immunoSEQ multiplex PCR; TCRdb stores in-frame clones only, minus some. In the table there are about 660,000 clones, 70% to 90% of which are singletons. Only one count was recorded for this clone. This sample was shared with a second study, whose subject was human thymus T cells.

The source material was thymocytes. The chain employs TRBV4-2 and TRBJ2-7; a possible D gene is TRBD2 (5 bases). This sequence was found in a boy under three years old with a congenital heart defect. The CDR3 spells CASSHTGVTYEQYF. As DNA, the CDR3 is TGTGCCAGCAGCCATACCGGGGTAACCTACGAGCAGTACTTC.